A single sample gave rise to the 28 T cell receptor beta chains below, sequenced in a study of T-cell memory formation after mild COVID-19. Using its own MiXCR run on the 5' RACE reads, TCRdb lists one record per CDR3 protein. Counted here are about 470,000 distinct CDR3 sequences, more than 20% occurring once; the ten biggest clones make up approximately 12%. Sample: PBMCs or a T cell subset sorted from them (not recorded which). The source of these receptors is an adult woman who had mild COVID-19 (a few samples of this study predate the infection). Cell type and time point are not known.

Only a few counts were recorded for this clonotype. The V gene is TRBV12-3 or TRBV12-4, the J gene TRBJ2-1, with TRBD2 matching 7 bases. This CDR3 contains 15 residues. V trimming: 7 bases; J trimming: 1 base; junction bases outside the gene matches: 7. Here the CDR3 reads CASTPGGGSYNEQFF. CDR3 sequence (DNA): TGTGCCAGCACCCCTGGCGGGGGTTCCTACAATGAGCAGTTCTTC.

The chain employs TRBV15 and TRBJ2-5; D might be TRBD1 (6 bases). Germline lookup yields CDR1 LNHNV and CDR2 YYDKDF (reference sequence). The CDR3 totals 16 residues. V was trimmed by 0 bases and J by 3 bases, leaving 14 bases between them. For the CDR3, the DNA is TGTGCCACCAGCAGAGATCCAACAGGGTGGGAAGAGACCCAGTACTTC. Its translation: CATSRDPTGWEETQYF.

The chain combines TRBV5-1 with TRBJ2-1; D is uncertain. Deletions cut 0 bases from V and 9 bases from J, with 10 bases between. The CDR3 has 13 amino acids. Germline V CDR1 and CDR2: SGHRS, YFSETQ. CDR3 DNA: TGCGCCAGCAGCTTGGATTTTGGCCTTGAGCAGTTCTTC. Residues: CASSLDFGLEQFF.

The V and J genes are TRBV7-9 and TRBJ2-2, with 12 bases identical to TRBD2. V was pared by 8 bases and J by 6 bases, with 10 bases of the junction left unmatched. Germline V gene data show CDR1 as SEHNR and CDR2 as FQNEAQ (reference sequence). The CDR3 has 16 amino acids. The CDR3 bases are TGTGCCAGCCAAGGAGTACTAGCGGGAGGTTCCGGGGAGCTGTTTTTT. It is translated as CASQGVLAGGSGELFF.

This clonotype was picked up a small number of times. This chain uses TRBV20-1 with TRBJ1-4, with D unresolved. V was trimmed by 2 bases and J by 5 bases, leaving 9 bases between them. There are 13 residues in the CDR3. Germline V gene lookup returns CDR1 DFQATT and CDR2 SNEGSKA (reference sequence). CDR3 nucleotide sequence: TGCAGTGCTAGATTGCAAGGGAATGAAAAACTGTTTTTT. This codes for CSARLQGNEKLFF.

This clonotype was observed once. CDR3 amino acids: CAPNGDGCTDTQYF. The CDR3, as DNA: TGTGCCCCCAACGGGGACGGTTGCACAGATACGCAGTATTTT. This chain joins TRBV5-6 and TRBJ2-3; the D gene could be TRBD1 or TRBD2 (5 bases each). This CDR3 contains 14 residues. V was pared by 10 bases and J by 1 base, with 16 bases between. CDR1 and CDR2 from the germline V gene are SGHDT and YYEEEE.

This clonotype appeared many times. This chain uses TRBV27 with TRBJ1-1; unclear D gene. The V gene lost 6 bases and the J gene lost 1 base, with 9 bases spanning the gap. The CDR3 is made up of 13 amino acids. The germline V gene encodes CDR1 MNHEY and CDR2 SMNVEV (reference sequence). The CDR3 DNA sequence: TGTGCCAGCAGCCGCCTCGGGAACACTGAAGCTTTCTTT. It yields the protein CASSRLGNTEAFF.

The chain employs TRBV11-2 and TRBJ2-3; D not certain. Germline lookup yields CDR1 SGHAT and CDR2 FQNNGV. V shed 6 bases and J shed 6 bases, with 19 bases lying between them. This CDR3 comprises 15 residues. CDR3: CASSGGRPPKDTQYF. CDR3 DNA: TGTGCCAGCAGTGGCGGAAGACCCCCTAAGGATACGCAGTATTTT.

This clonotype was counted between two and nine times. Mismatch with germline at one junction end may stem from a read error. The chain links TRBV18 to TRBJ2-3; D gene uncertain. The CDR3 consists of 12 residues. Germline lookup yields CDR1 KGHSH and CDR2 LQKENI. The CDR3 reads CASSSLPFGGDF. The CDR3 DNA reads TGTGCCAGCTCATCCCTTCCCTTCGGTGGGGATTTT.

The sample holds a few counts of this clonotype. V usage is TRBV7-2 and J usage is TRBJ1-1; D is ambiguous. Germline V lookup: CDR1 SGHTA, CDR2 FQGNSA. The CDR3 length is 15 residues. Between the trimmed V and J ends, which lost 3 bases and 0 bases, there was a span of 11 bases. CDR3 amino acids: CASSLESLVNTEAFF. CDR3 nucleotides: TGTGCCAGCAGCTTGGAATCTTTGGTGAACACTGAAGCTTTCTTT.

The chain employs TRBV18 and TRBJ2-3, with 12 bases lining up with TRBD2. The J segment lost 6 bases and the V segment lost 4 bases, leaving 11 bases of the junction unmatched. Germline V gene sequence: CDR1 KGHSH, CDR2 LQKENI. This CDR3 comprises 17 residues. The CDR3 DNA sequence: TGTGCCAGCTCACTACTCAGACTAGCGGGAGCGTTGGATACGCAGTATTTT. Amino acids: CASSLLRLAGALDTQYF.

The chain carries TRBV7-2 and TRBJ2-1; no firm D call. Per the germline V gene, CDR1 is SGHTA and CDR2 is FQGNSA. The V and J ends lost 2 bases and 8 bases respectively, with 10 bases between them. The CDR3 loop spans 13 amino acids. The CDR3 nucleotides are TGTGCCAGCAGCTTATCTAATGGGCATGAGCAGTTCTTC. Its protein product is CASSLSNGHEQFF.

This clonotype was counted ten times or more. The chain joins TRBV7-9 to TRBJ2-1; D possibly corresponds to TRBD2 (6 bases). Germline V gene lookup returns CDR1 SEHNR and CDR2 FQNEAQ (reference sequence). This CDR3 has 15 amino acids. With 2 bases removed from V and 2 bases from J, the gap between germline ends came to 10 bases. CDR3: CASSLSGWAYNEQFF. In nucleotides, the CDR3 is TGTGCCAGCAGCTTAAGCGGGTGGGCCTACAATGAGCAGTTCTTC.

This clonotype has more than one count but fewer than ten. J is TRBJ2-3 and V is TRBV7-9, with TRBD1 matching over 8 bases. V gave up 5 bases and J gave up 2 bases; unmatched junction bases: 9. Germline lookup yields CDR1 SEHNR and CDR2 FQNEAQ (reference sequence). This CDR3 region has 16 residues. The CDR3 region is CASSPSDRDPTDTQYF. The CDR3 nucleotides read TGTGCCAGCAGCCCTTCGGACAGGGACCCCACAGATACGCAGTATTTT.

V gene TRBV21-1 combines with J gene TRBJ2-1. TRBV21-1 is a recognized pseudogene. CDR3 size: 11 residues. The CDR3 sequence is CASKTNNEQFF. CDR3 coding DNA: TGTGCCAGCAAAACGAACAATGAGCAGTTCTTC.

This rearrangement joins TRBV12-3 or TRBV12-4 to TRBJ2-7, with a weak D call TRBD2 (6 bases). The CDR3 has 15 residues. Trimming shortened V by 3 bases and J by 0 bases, and 12 bases separated the two germline ends. CDR3 sequence (DNA): TGTGCCAGCAGTTTCGATGGAGGGTCCTCCTACGAGCAGTACTTC. This encodes CASSFDGGSSYEQYF.

This clonotype occurred a few times. The chain recombines TRBV18 with TRBJ2-3; 9 bases match TRBD2. The CDR3 loop spans 14 amino acids. The V and J ends lost 3 bases and 4 bases, in that order; junction bases with no gene match: 2. From germline, CDR1 is KGHSH and CDR2 LQKENI. DNA for the CDR3: TGTGCCAGCTCACCGACTAGCGGCCCAGATACGCAGTATTTT. It encodes CASSPTSGPDTQYF.

The rearrangement uses TRBV20-1 and TRBJ1-2; 8 nucleotides agree with TRBD1. Germline values: CDR1 DFQATT, CDR2 SNEGSKA (reference sequence). V gave up 6 bases and J gave up 2 bases; unmatched junction bases: 8. The CDR3 loop spans 14 amino acids. The CDR3 protein is CSATTGAGNYGYTF. The DNA for the CDR3 is TGCAGTGCAACGACAGGGGCAGGCAACTATGGCTACACCTTC.

This clonotype was seen more than once but under ten times. The rearrangement uses TRBV4-1 and TRBJ1-2, with D hard to call. Trimming removed 0 bases at V and 4 bases at J, with 12 bases between. The CDR3 sequence is 15 residues long. Germline CDR1 is MGHRA and CDR2 is YSYEKL. The CDR3 sequence is CASSQDGRSPYGYTF. The CDR3 nucleotides are TGCGCCAGCAGCCAAGATGGGAGGAGCCCCTATGGCTACACCTTC.

This clonotype was found many times. The chain joins TRBV20-1 to TRBJ2-7; 9 nucleotides agree with TRBD2. The trim removed 6 bases at V and 2 bases at J, leaving 11 bases unmatched. The CDR3 totals 15 residues. CDR1 DFQATT and CDR2 SNEGSKA come from the germline V gene (reference sequence). CDR3 in DNA: TGCAGTGCCCGTCGCCCTAGCGGGGATCCCTACGAGCAGTACTTC. This gives the protein CSARRPSGDPYEQYF.

The V call is TRBV6-6, the J call TRBJ2-1; the match to TRBD2 covers 7 bases. After removal of 6 bases from V and 3 bases from J, the junction contained 11 bases not matched to a gene. The CDR3 is made up of 16 amino acids. The germline V gene has CDR1 MNHNY and CDR2 SVGAGI (reference sequence). The CDR3 is CASRDPQAGLYNEQFF. DNA for the CDR3: TGTGCCAGCAGAGACCCACAAGCGGGGCTCTACAATGAGCAGTTCTTC.

The V and J genes are TRBV6-5 and TRBJ2-5, with TRBD1 matching over 7 bases. After removal of 6 bases from V and 5 bases from J, the junction contained 9 bases not matched to a gene. The length of the CDR3 is 14 residues. From germline, CDR1 is MNHEY and CDR2 SVGAGI. CDR3 nucleotide sequence: TGTGCCAGCAGACCTATGACAGGGCAGGAGACCCAGTACTTC. Translating it yields CASRPMTGQETQYF.

This clonotype appeared a few times. This rearrangement joins TRBV12-3 or TRBV12-4 to TRBJ2-1, with 14 positions matching TRBD2. The CDR3 covers 17 residues. The junction had 0 bases not matched to a gene; V was cut back by 0 bases and J by 2 bases. In nucleotides, the CDR3 is TGTGCCAGCAGTTTAGCGGGACTAGCGGGGGCCTACAATGAGCAGTTCTTC. Protein sequence: CASSLAGLAGAYNEQFF.

Note on this clonotype: The conserved phenylalanine or tryptophan normally closing the CDR3 is absent here, so this likely arose from a read error. Because the CDR3's place on the DNA is in doubt, the DNA is left out and the CDR3 is given as listed by TCRdb. The gene calls are TRBV29-1 and TRBJ2-3. The CDR3 length equals 8 residues, ends included. Germline CDR1 reads SQVTM; CDR2 reads ANQGSEA. The CDR3 sequence is CSVVYLNL.

J is TRBJ2-7 and V is TRBV6-1; perhaps TRBD1 as D (6 bases). This CDR3 region has 15 residues. In germline, CDR1 is MNHNS, CDR2 SASEGT. V was pared by 0 bases and J by 0 bases, with 9 bases between. The CDR3: CASSEASGASYEQYF. In nucleotides, the CDR3 is TGTGCCAGCAGTGAAGCATCAGGGGCCTCCTACGAGCAGTACTTC.

This rearrangement joins TRBV9 to TRBJ1-1; D unclear. The length of the CDR3 is 15 residues. V lost 4 bases, J lost 0 bases, and 13 bases lay in between. Germline V CDR1 and CDR2: SGDLS, YYNGEE. The CDR3 sequence is CASSPPGAMNTEAFF. In nucleotides, the CDR3 is TGTGCCAGCAGCCCCCCTGGAGCTATGAACACTGAAGCTTTCTTT.

This clonotype was picked up a small number of times. The chain is built from TRBV12-3 or TRBV12-4 and TRBJ2-7, with 16 nucleotides matching TRBD2. The length of the CDR3 is 16 residues. J gave up 5 bases and V 6 bases, and 7 bases lay outside the gene matches. The CDR3 DNA sequence: TGTGCCAGCAGCACGGGACTAGCGGGAGGGCCCCACGAGCAGTACTTC. It translates to CASSTGLAGGPHEQYF.

The rearrangement links TRBV29-1 to TRBJ2-7, with 7 positions matching TRBD2. This CDR3 is built from 15 residues. Germline V CDR1 and CDR2: SQVTM, ANQGSEA. V lost 3 bases to trimming and J lost 2 bases; unmatched junction nucleotides: 10. CDR3 region: CSVDFGGGDPYEQYF. CDR3 nucleotides: TGCAGCGTTGATTTCGGGGGAGGGGACCCCTACGAGCAGTACTTC.